Below are 23 T cell receptor beta chains sequenced from a single sample in a study of blood T cell repertoires in COVID-19. The protocol was immunoSEQ multiplex PCR, while the TCRdb copy is restricted to in-frame clones and leaves out a portion. The table lists 50,000 to 65,000 clones, about 86% of them singletons. The sample was peripheral blood. These receptors were obtained from a man between 35 and 55 years old with acute or convalescent COVID-19.

This chain connects TRBV30 to TRBJ1-1; TRBD1 is a possible D gene (6 bases). V was pared by 5 bases and J by 4 bases, with 14 bases between. From germline, CDR1 is GTSNPN and CDR2 SVGIG (reference sequence). The CDR3 is 13 residues long. As DNA, the CDR3 is TGTGCCTGGTCATCAGGGGTGGGCACTGAAGCTTTCTTT. Residues: CAWSSGVGTEAFF.

The CDR3 region has the DNA TGTGCCAGCAGTGAAGACCCACAATACTACAGGGGTAGGGTCGGGGGGCAGTACTTC. Protein sequence: CASSEDPQYYRGRVGGQYF. This rearrangement joins TRBV6-1 to TRBJ2-7; perhaps TRBD1 as D (7 bases). Looked up from germline, CDR1 is MNHNS and CDR2 is SASEGT. Deletions cut 1 base from V and 9 bases from J, with 31 bases between. The CDR3 is 19 residues long.

This clone was observed a single time. The chain has TRBV28 and TRBJ1-3, with TRBD1 identical over 7 bases. The ends lost 6 bases at V and 11 bases at J; junction bases unmatched: 19. From germline, CDR1 is MDHEN and CDR2 SYDVKM. CDR3 length: 16 amino acids. The CDR3: CASSQKIPGQSGAIYF. CDR3 bases: TGTGCCAGCAGCCAAAAAATCCCGGGACAGTCTGGGGCCATATATTTT.

The chain uses TRBV9 and TRBJ2-5, with D possibly being TRBD2 (6 bases). Germline V CDR1 and CDR2: SGDLS, YYNGEE. This CDR3 is built from 15 residues. Trimming removed 4 bases at V and 5 bases at J, with 18 bases between. The chain's CDR3 is CASSRRLGGPETQYF. CDR3 coding DNA: TGTGCCAGCAGCCGGAGACTGGGGGGACCGGAGACCCAGTACTTC.

This rearrangement joins TRBV4-2 to TRBJ2-6; possible D gene TRBD1, 6 bases. Per the germline V gene, CDR1 is LGHNA and CDR2 is YNFKEQ. This CDR3 has 14 amino acids. Trimming took 5 bases from V and 3 from J, leaving 8 bases between them. CDR3: CASSAGVGANVLTF. CDR3 DNA: TGTGCCAGCAGCGCAGGGGTTGGGGCCAACGTCCTGACTTTC.

This sequence joins TRBV6-5 and TRBJ1-1, with a tentative D call TRBD1 (5 bases). The CDR3 extends over 13 amino acids. The germline V gene has CDR1 MNHEY and CDR2 SVGAGI. V lost 8 bases, J lost 0 bases, and 10 bases lay in between. Written as DNA, the CDR3 is TGTGCCAGCGGACACCCGATGAACACTGAAGCTTTCTTT. The encoded protein is CASGHPMNTEAFF.

The chain carries TRBV25-1 and TRBJ2-5, with TRBD1 matching over 7 bases. The germline gives CDR1 MGHDK, CDR2 SYGVNS. J was trimmed by 5 bases and V by 2 bases; bases with no gene match: 5. The CDR3 contains 14 residues. In nucleotides, the CDR3 is TGTGCCAGCAGTGAACTAACAGGGGTCGAGACCCAGTACTTC. Its translation is CASSELTGVETQYF.

In DNA, the CDR3 is TGTGCCAGCAGCGAAACTAGCGGTCGGCGAGCAGATACGCAGTATTTT. Protein product: CASSETSGRRADTQYF. The V and J genes are TRBV11-2 and TRBJ2-3, with 8 bases matching TRBD2. With V trimmed by 5 bases and J by 4 bases, 11 bases remained unmatched. The length of the CDR3 is 16 residues. The germline gives CDR1 SGHAT, CDR2 FQNNGV.

This chain links TRBV3-1 (or the pseudogene TRBV3-2) with TRBJ2-7; no clear D gene. The CDR3 extends over 14 amino acids. CDR1 and CDR2 (germline): LGHDT, YNNKEL (reference sequence). V lost 0 bases to trimming and J lost 0 bases, with 6 bases between them. The CDR3 spells CASSQEGSSYEQYF. The CDR3 DNA reads as TGTGCCAGCAGCCAAGAGGGCAGCTCCTACGAGCAGTACTTC.

The chain uses TRBV5-1 and TRBJ2-3, with 9 positions matching TRBD2. The CDR3 has 18 amino acids. The trim removed 3 bases at V and 0 bases at J, leaving 11 bases unmatched. The V gene's germline CDR1 is SGHRS and CDR2 YFSETQ. As DNA, the CDR3 is TGCGCCAGCAGCTCAGGACTAGCGACCCACCTAAGCACAGATACGCAGTATTTT. As protein: CASSSGLATHLSTDTQYF.

The chain uses TRBV30 and TRBJ1-1; D gene uncertain. V was pared by 2 bases and J by 6 bases, with 13 bases between. CDR3 length: 13 amino acids. Germline V gives CDR1 GTSNPN, CDR2 SVGIG (reference sequence). For the CDR3, the DNA is TGTGCCTGGAGTTCCCGTCCTCCTTCTGAAGCTTTCTTT. It encodes CAWSSRPPSEAFF.

The V and J genes are TRBV6-5 and TRBJ2-7; 10 bases map to TRBD2. This CDR3 comprises 13 residues. The V gene's germline CDR1 is MNHEY and CDR2 SVGAGI. V lost 6 bases and J lost 4; bases outside the gene matches: 3. This CDR3 is CASRRLAGYEQYF. In DNA form, the CDR3 reads TGTGCCAGCAGGCGACTAGCGGGTTACGAGCAGTACTTC.

The V and J genes are TRBV2 and TRBJ1-1, with a weak D call TRBD1 (5 bases). Trimming took off 6 bases at V and 5 bases at J, with 19 bases between the two ends. The CDR3 extends over 15 amino acids. The germline CDR1 and CDR2 sequences are SNHLY and FYNNEI. DNA of the CDR3: TGTGCCAGCAGCATTCGGACCGGGGGAGGGACTGAAGCTTTCTTT. It yields the protein CASSIRTGGGTEAFF.

This rearrangement joins TRBV5-6 to TRBJ2-2, with D unclear. Germline V CDR1 and CDR2: SGHDT, YYEEEE. Trimming shortened V by 0 bases and J by 6 bases, and 12 bases separated the two germline ends. This CDR3 comprises 15 residues. CDR3 region: CASSLGGDSPGELFF. CDR3 nucleotides: TGTGCCAGCAGCTTGGGAGGAGATAGTCCCGGGGAGCTGTTTTTT.

The chain links TRBV5-4 to TRBJ1-2, with 8 bases fitting TRBD1. CDR3 size: 14 residues. CDR1 is SGHNT, CDR2 YYREEE, per germline (reference sequence). J was trimmed by 2 bases and V by 2 bases; bases with no gene match: 2. CDR3 region: CASSFGQGNYGYTF. The DNA for the CDR3 is TGTGCCAGCAGCTTTGGACAGGGAAACTATGGCTACACCTTC.

The chain is built from TRBV11-3 and TRBJ1-1; D uncertain. V was trimmed by 2 bases and J by 5 bases, leaving 12 bases between them. The CDR3 extends over 14 amino acids. Germline CDR1 reads SGHNT; CDR2 reads YENEEA. CDR3 bases: TGTGCCAGCAGCTTACCCGCAGGAAGGACTGAAGCTTTCTTT. Protein product: CASSLPAGRTEAFF.

The J gene is TRBJ1-1, the V gene TRBV30; no clear D. The CDR3 is 12 residues long. V lost 4 bases to trimming and J lost 4 bases, with 10 bases between them. Germline V CDR1 and CDR2: GTSNPN, SVGIG (reference sequence). CDR3 in DNA: TGTGCCTGGATGTCCGGTGCCACTGAAGCTTTCTTT. It specifies CAWMSGATEAFF.

The gene calls are TRBV28 and TRBJ1-4; D remains unclear. The V and J ends lost 6 bases and 0 bases respectively, with 11 bases between them. This CDR3 has 15 amino acids. From germline, CDR1 is MDHEN and CDR2 SYDVKM. The chain's CDR3 is CASSTLFATNEKLFF. The CDR3 coding sequence is TGTGCCAGCAGCACTCTATTTGCAACTAATGAAAAACTGTTTTTT.

V is TRBV7-2 and J is TRBJ1-2; D is unclear. The V end lost 5 bases, the J end lost 3 bases, and 13 bases lay between the germline ends. Germline loops: CDR1 SGHTA, CDR2 FQGNSA. The CDR3 covers 14 residues. In DNA form, the CDR3 reads TGTGCCAGCAGCCAGACCAAGGCGGACTATGGCTACACCTTC. As protein: CASSQTKADYGYTF.

The chain employs TRBV3-1 (or the pseudogene TRBV3-2) and TRBJ1-4; a possible D gene is TRBD1 (6 bases). The CDR3 sequence is 13 residues long. V was cut by 4 bases and J by 7 bases, with 10 bases left in between. Germline values: CDR1 LGHDT, CDR2 YNNKEL (reference sequence). The CDR3 DNA follows: TGTGCCAGCAGCCTGGACAGTGTTGAAAAACTGTTTTTT. It encodes CASSLDSVEKLFF.

In this sample, this clone turned up a few times. This chain connects TRBV20-1 to TRBJ1-5; D remains unclear. Germline V gives CDR1 DFQATT, CDR2 SNEGSKA (reference sequence). The CDR3 has 15 residues. V was clipped by 3 bases and J by 4 bases, with 16 bases between them. CDR3 residues: CSASRNSGPNQPQHF. The CDR3 DNA reads as TGCAGTGCTAGTCGGAACAGCGGCCCTAATCAGCCCCAGCATTTT.

V gene TRBV11-1 combines with J gene TRBJ1-1; D uncertain. The CDR3 extends over 14 amino acids. The V gene lost 2 bases and the J gene lost 2 bases, with 9 bases spanning the gap. Germline CDR1 reads SGHAT; CDR2 reads FQDESV (reference sequence). CDR3 coding DNA: TGTGCCAGCAGCTTATATCGACAAAACACTGAAGCTTTCTTT. Its protein product is CASSLYRQNTEAFF.

V gene TRBV7-3 combines with J gene TRBJ1-2; D not certain. The germline gives CDR1 SGHTA, CDR2 FQGTGA. Trimming took 5 bases from V and 3 from J, leaving 16 bases between them. The CDR3 extends over 15 amino acids. This chain's CDR3 is CASSPSGENYYGYTF. CDR3 sequence (DNA): TGTGCCAGCAGCCCCTCCGGTGAGAACTACTATGGCTACACCTTC.